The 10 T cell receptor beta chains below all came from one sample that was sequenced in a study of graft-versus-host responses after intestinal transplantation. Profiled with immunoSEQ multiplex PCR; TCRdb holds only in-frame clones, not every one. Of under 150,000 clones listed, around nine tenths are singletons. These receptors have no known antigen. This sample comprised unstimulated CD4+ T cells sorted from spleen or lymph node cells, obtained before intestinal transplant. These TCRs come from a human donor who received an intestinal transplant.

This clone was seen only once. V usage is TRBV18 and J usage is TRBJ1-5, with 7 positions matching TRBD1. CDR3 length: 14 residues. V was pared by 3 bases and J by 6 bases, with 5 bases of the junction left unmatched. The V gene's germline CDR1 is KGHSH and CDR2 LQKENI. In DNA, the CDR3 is TGTGCCAGCTCACCCCGACAGGGAGTTCAGCCCCAGCATTTT. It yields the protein CASSPRQGVQPQHF.

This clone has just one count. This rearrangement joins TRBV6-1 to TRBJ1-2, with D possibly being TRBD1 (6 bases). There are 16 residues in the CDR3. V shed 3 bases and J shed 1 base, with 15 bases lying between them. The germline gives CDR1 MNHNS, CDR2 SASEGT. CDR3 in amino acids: CASSEITRGGNYGYTF. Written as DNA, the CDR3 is TGTGCCAGCAGTGAGATTACACGAGGGGGTAACTATGGCTACACCTTC.

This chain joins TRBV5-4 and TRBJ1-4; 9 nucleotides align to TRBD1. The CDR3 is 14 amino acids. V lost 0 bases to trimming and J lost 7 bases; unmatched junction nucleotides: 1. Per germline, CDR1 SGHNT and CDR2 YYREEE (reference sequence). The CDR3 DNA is TGTGCCAGCAGCTTGGGACAGGGGGGTGAAAAACTGTTTTTT. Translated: CASSLGQGGEKLFF.

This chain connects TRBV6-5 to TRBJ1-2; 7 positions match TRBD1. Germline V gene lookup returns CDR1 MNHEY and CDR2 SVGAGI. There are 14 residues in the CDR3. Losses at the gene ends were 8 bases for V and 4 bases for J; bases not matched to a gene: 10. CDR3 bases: TGTGCCAGCGGAGTTCATAACAGGGGCTATGGCTACACCTTC. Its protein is CASGVHNRGYGYTF.

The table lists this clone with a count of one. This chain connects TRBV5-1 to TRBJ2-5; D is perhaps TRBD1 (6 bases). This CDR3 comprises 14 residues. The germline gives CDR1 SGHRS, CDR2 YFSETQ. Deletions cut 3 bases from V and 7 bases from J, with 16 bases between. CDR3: CASSSRTVPGTQYF. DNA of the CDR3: TGCGCCAGCAGCTCTCGGACAGTCCCAGGGACCCAGTACTTC.

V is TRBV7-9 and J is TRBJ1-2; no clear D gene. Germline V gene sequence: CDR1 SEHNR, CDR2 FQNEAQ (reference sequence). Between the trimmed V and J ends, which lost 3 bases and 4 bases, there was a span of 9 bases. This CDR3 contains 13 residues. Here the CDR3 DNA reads TGTGCCAGCAGCTTGGAGGAGCCCTATGGCTACACCTTC. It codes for CASSLEEPYGYTF.

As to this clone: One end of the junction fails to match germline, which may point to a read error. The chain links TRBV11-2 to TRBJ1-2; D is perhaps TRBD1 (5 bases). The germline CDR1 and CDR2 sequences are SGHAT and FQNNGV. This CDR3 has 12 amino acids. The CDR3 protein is CASSLGGSKGLF. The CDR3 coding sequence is TGTGCCAGCAGCTTAGGTGGCAGTAAGGGGCTCTTC.

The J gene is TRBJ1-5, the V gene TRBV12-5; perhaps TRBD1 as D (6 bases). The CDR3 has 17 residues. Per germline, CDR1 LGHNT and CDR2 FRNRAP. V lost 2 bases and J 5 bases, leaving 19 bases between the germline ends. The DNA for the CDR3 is TGTGCTAGTGGTTTGATCCAGGGGATTATCAGCGATCAGCCCCAGCATTTT. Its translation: CASGLIQGIISDQPQHF.

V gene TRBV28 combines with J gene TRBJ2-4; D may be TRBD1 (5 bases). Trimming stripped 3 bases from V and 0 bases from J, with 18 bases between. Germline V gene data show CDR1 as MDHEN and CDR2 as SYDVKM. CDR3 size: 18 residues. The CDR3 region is CASSFSPRRQLAKNIQYF. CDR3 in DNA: TGTGCCAGCAGTTTTTCTCCCCGGCGACAGCTAGCCAAAAACATTCAGTACTTC.

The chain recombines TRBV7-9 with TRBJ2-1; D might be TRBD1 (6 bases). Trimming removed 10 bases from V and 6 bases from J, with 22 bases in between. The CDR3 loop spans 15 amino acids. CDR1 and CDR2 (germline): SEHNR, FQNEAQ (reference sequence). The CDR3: CATLPRRTVSNEQFF. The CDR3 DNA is TGTGCCACCCTCCCCAGAAGGACAGTGAGCAATGAGCAGTTCTTC.